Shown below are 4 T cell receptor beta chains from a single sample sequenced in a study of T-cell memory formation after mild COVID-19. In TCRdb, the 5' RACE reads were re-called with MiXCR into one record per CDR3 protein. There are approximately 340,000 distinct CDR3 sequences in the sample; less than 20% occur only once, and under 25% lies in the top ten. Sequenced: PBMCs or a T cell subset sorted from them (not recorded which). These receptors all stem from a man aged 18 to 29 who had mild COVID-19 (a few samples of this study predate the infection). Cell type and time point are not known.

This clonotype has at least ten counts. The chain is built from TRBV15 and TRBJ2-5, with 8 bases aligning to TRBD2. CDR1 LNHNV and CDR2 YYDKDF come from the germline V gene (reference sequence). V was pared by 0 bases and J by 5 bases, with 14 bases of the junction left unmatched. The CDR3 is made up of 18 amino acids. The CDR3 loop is CATSRDPLRGDEDETQYF. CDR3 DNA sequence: TGTGCCACCAGCAGAGATCCCTTGCGGGGGGACGAGGATGAGACCCAGTACTTC. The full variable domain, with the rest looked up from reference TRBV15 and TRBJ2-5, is DAMVIQNPRYQVTQFGKPVTLSCSQTLNHNVMYWYQQKSSQAPKLLFHYYDKDFNNEADTPDNFQSRRPNTSFCFLDIRSPGLGDTAMYLCATSRDPLRGDEDETQYFGPGTRLLVL.

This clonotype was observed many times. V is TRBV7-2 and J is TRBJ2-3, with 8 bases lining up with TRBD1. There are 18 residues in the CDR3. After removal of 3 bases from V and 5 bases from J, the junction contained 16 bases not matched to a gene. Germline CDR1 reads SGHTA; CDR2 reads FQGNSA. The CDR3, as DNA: TGTGCCAGCAGCTTCCCGTCGGAGGGCAGGGGGCATAAAGATACGCAGTATTTT. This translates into CASSFPSEGRGHKDTQYF.

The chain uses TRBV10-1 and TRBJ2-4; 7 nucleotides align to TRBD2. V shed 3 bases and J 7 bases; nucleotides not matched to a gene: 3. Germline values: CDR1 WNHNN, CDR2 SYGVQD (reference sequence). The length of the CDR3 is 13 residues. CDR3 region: CASSDPGGNIQYF. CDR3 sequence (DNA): TGCGCCAGCAGTGACCCGGGGGGTAACATTCAGTACTTC.

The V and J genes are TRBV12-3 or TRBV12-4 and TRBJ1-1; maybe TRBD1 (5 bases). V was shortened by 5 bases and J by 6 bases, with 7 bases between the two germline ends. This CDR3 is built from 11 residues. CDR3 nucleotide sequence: TGTGCCAGCAGTCCAGGGCCTGAAGCTTTCTTT. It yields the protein CASSPGPEAFF.